The source of this T cell receptor beta chain is a study of human T cells and chemical hapten exposure. Points from the study as a whole: The number of TCRs over 1 in 1000 frequency stayed unchanged after DPC.

As for time point: pre-sensitization, week 0. Treatment here: therapeutic diphenylcyclopropenone sensitization with weekly scalp DPC. A remark on this clonotype: What it binds is unknown.

TCRdb independently ran MiXCR on the RACE reads; one entry per CDR3 protein. Seen here are about 98,000 distinct CDR3 sequences, 11% observed once, and the top ten hold approximately 3.1%. With 7 bases clipped from V and 9 bases from J, the junction kept 12 bases outside the gene matches. Germline assignment: CDR1 MNHNY and CDR2 SVGAGI (reference sequence). The CDR3 is 14 amino acids. This sample comprised whole blood, obtained in connection with sensitization to the hapten diphenylcyclopropenone (DPC). This clonotype was sampled from a woman between 55 and 75 years old with alopecia areata. Some clones in this sample may be carry-over from other donors' samples. The chain carries TRBV6-6 and TRBJ2-5; 9 bases agree with TRBD2. CDR3 amino acids: CASTPQLAGPAQYF. The CDR3 DNA reads TGTGCCAGCACCCCACAGCTAGCGGGGCCGGCCCAGTACTTC.